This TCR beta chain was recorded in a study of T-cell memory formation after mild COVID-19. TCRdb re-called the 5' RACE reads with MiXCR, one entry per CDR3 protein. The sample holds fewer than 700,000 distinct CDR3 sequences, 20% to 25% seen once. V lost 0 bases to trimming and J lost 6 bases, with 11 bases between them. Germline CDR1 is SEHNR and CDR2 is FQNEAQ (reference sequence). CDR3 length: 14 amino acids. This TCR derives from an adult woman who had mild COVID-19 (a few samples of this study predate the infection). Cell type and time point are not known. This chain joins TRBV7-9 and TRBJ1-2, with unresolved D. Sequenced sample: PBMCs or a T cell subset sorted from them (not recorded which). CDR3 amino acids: CASSLAGNLDGYTF. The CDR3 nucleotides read TGTGCCAGCAGCTTAGCAGGAAATCTCGATGGCTACACCTTC.